Shown below are 15 T cell receptor beta chains from a single sample sequenced in a study of T cells in Graves' hyperthyroidism and ophthalmopathy. Researchers took RNA transcripts and amplified the TCR beta CDR3 regions from them. Using the HTBI primer set, a first-round RT-PCR was run on the TCR CDR3. MiXCR, run by TCRdb on the multiplex PCR reads, gives a single entry per CDR3 protein. Among 37,000 or so distinct CDR3 sequences listed, roughly 50% were seen once. The source material was blood. The receptors stem from a man in his forties with Graves' ophthalmopathy.

Details on this clonotype: The DNA is left out, because the CDR3 cannot be placed on it with certainty; the CDR3 is given as TCRdb lists it. This rearrangement joins TRBV9 to TRBJ2-3; whether TRBD2, the table's D call, matches the DNA was not checked. Germline V lookup: CDR1 SGDLS, CDR2 YYNGEE. The CDR3 adds up to 13 amino acids, both ends counted. CDR3 region: CASVGSGADTHYF.

This clonotype was seen many times. A single base separates this from a much larger clone, so it may be a read error. The CDR3 here is CGAGGRLNNQPQHF. The CDR3 DNA is TGCGGTGCTGGGGGGAGACTGAACAATCAGCCCCAGCATTTT. The gene calls are TRBV20-1 and TRBJ1-5, with a possible D match to TRBD1 (5 bases). Germline V lookup: CDR1 DFQATT, CDR2 SNEGSKA (reference sequence). The CDR3 has 14 residues.

This clonotype was detected ten times or more. The V call is TRBV20-1, the J call TRBJ1-3; TRBD1 matches at 8 bases. The CDR3 sequence is 14 residues long. Germline CDR1 DFQATT, CDR2 SNEGSKA (reference sequence). V was pared by 0 bases and J by 7 bases, with 5 bases of the junction left unmatched. The CDR3 here is CSARDSTGANTIYF. CDR3 coding DNA: TGCAGTGCTAGAGATTCGACAGGGGCTAACACCATATATTTT.

This clonotype was observed many times. The rearrangement uses TRBV5-1 and TRBJ2-2; D gene uncertain. CDR3 length equals 13 residues. Germline V gene lookup returns CDR1 SGHRS and CDR2 YFSETQ. V lost 4 bases, J lost 1 base, and 5 bases lay in between. In DNA, the CDR3 is TGCGCCAGCAGCCCCAGGAACACCGGGGAGCTGTTTTTT. Encoded protein: CASSPRNTGELFF.

This clonotype was picked up many times. The chain uses TRBV9 and TRBJ2-7; 7 bases align to TRBD1. Germline lookup yields CDR1 SGDLS and CDR2 YYNGEE. The CDR3 spans 13 residues. With V trimmed by 4 bases and J by 4 bases, 5 bases remained unmatched. CDR3 bases: TGTGCCAGCAGCTCGGGACAGCTTTACGAGCAGTACTTC. Protein sequence: CASSSGQLYEQYF.

The J gene is TRBJ2-7, the V gene TRBV20-1; 10 bases line up with TRBD1. The CDR3 is 12 residues long. CDR1 DFQATT and CDR2 SNEGSKA come from the germline V gene (reference sequence). V lost 6 bases, J lost 4 bases, and 3 bases stayed unmatched. CDR3 nucleotides: TGCAGTGCCCGACAGGGGGCGTACGAGCAGTACTTC. Its translation is CSARQGAYEQYF.

This chain connects TRBV20-1 to TRBJ2-7; TRBD2 matches at 16 bases. Germline CDR1 is DFQATT and CDR2 is SNEGSKA (reference sequence). This CDR3 comprises 16 residues. V was clipped by 6 bases and J by 1 base; unmatched bases: 6. CDR3: CSAGTSGRAFSYEQYF. The CDR3 coding sequence is TGCAGTGCAGGGACTAGCGGGAGGGCCTTTTCCTACGAGCAGTACTTC.

This clonotype was counted at least ten times. V is TRBV12-3 or TRBV12-4 and J is TRBJ2-7, with 7 bases that match TRBD1. With 9 bases clipped from V and 6 bases from J, the junction kept 17 bases outside the gene matches. The CDR3 loop spans 15 amino acids. The CDR3 DNA reads as TGTGCCAGTTCCCCCCAAACAGGGGTAGGTGGCGAGCAGTACTTC. As protein: CASSPQTGVGGEQYF.

V and J are TRBV20-1 and TRBJ1-4; D may be TRBD1 (5 bases). Germline V gives CDR1 DFQATT, CDR2 SNEGSKA (reference sequence). The ends were cut back, 3 bases at V and 8 bases at J, with 13 bases in the middle. This CDR3 region has 13 residues. Here the CDR3 DNA reads TGCAGTGCTAGTCAGGGCGTGAGCGAAAAACTGTTTTTT. Translation: CSASQGVSEKLFF.

The chain couples TRBV20-1 to TRBJ1-4; unclear D gene. Deletions cut 3 bases from V and 3 bases from J, with 17 bases between. The CDR3 sequence is 16 residues long. CDR1 and CDR2 from the germline V gene are DFQATT and SNEGSKA (reference sequence). DNA of the CDR3: TGCAGTGCTAGTGACCCGTTTGGGCAGCCTAATGAAAAACTGTTTTTT. It is translated as CSASDPFGQPNEKLFF.

The chain is built from TRBV14 and TRBJ2-3; TRBD1 agrees at 9 bases. The ends lost 6 bases at V and 4 bases at J; junction bases unmatched: 23. The CDR3 has 20 residues. Germline assignment: CDR1 SGHDN and CDR2 FVKESK. In DNA, the CDR3 is TGTGCCAGCAGGCAGGTATACAGGGGGCTCGGCAATCAGCCCCCAGATACGCAGTATTTT. Translated, it gives CASRQVYRGLGNQPPDTQYF.

The chain links TRBV20-1 to TRBJ1-5, with D tentatively TRBD1 (5 bases). Trimming cost V 0 bases and J 6 bases, with 18 bases left between them. This CDR3 contains 16 residues. CDR1 and CDR2 (germline): DFQATT, SNEGSKA (reference sequence). The CDR3: CSARDSIGTEGQPQHF. The CDR3 DNA reads TGCAGTGCTAGAGATAGTATCGGGACTGAAGGTCAGCCCCAGCATTTT.

This clonotype is a singleton in its sample. The V and J genes are TRBV7-9 and TRBJ1-5, with 10 nucleotides matching TRBD1. The CDR3 is 14 residues long. J lost 7 bases, V lost 4 bases, and 4 bases had no gene match. Germline V gene data show CDR1 as SEHNR and CDR2 as FQNEAQ (reference sequence). The CDR3: CASSSGDRGQPQHF. CDR3 sequence (DNA): TGTGCCAGCAGCTCCGGGGACAGGGGACAGCCCCAGCATTTT.

This clonotype was seen a few times. This rearrangement joins TRBV7-3 to TRBJ2-7, with 11 bases aligning to TRBD2. The CDR3 has 15 amino acids. V was pared by 5 bases and J by 0 bases, with 3 bases of the junction left unmatched. From germline, CDR1 is SGHTA and CDR2 FQGTGA. This chain's CDR3 is CASSPTSGGSYEQYF. The CDR3 coding sequence is TGTGCCAGCAGCCCAACTAGCGGGGGCTCCTACGAGCAGTACTTC.

Judged by abundance, this clonotype is medium-sized. At one of its ends the junction is not consistent with the germline gene, which may arise from a read error. The rearrangement uses TRBV7-7 and TRBJ2-3; unclear D gene. Germline assignment: CDR1 SSHAT and CDR2 FNYEAQ (reference sequence). This CDR3 comprises 14 residues. The CDR3 DNA sequence: TGTGCTAGCAGCTTAGGTCGAGGCACAGATACGCAGTATTTT. Encoded protein: CASSLGRGTDTQYF.